This T cell receptor beta chain stems from a study of blood T cell repertoires in COVID-19. For the study at large: Some COVID-19 samples were acute and others convalescent; all came from the United States, Italy and Spain.

Followed longitudinally, the Seattle patients had been enrolled during active infection. Repertoires were generated with immunoSEQ multiplex PCR, while TCRdb's copy carries only in-frame clones and drops some. In the table there are around 480,000 clones, 70% to 90% of which are singletons. The sample taken for sequencing was peripheral blood. The receptor was isolated from a woman between 45 and 60 years old with COVID-19, enrolled during active disease.

CDR3: CASSQDEVGELFF. The CDR3, as DNA: TGCGCCAGCAGCCAAGACGAGGTCGGGGAGCTGTTTTTT. The chain carries TRBV4-1 and TRBJ2-2; D unresolved. CDR1 is MGHRA and CDR2 is YSYEKL in the germline V gene. The ends were cut back, 0 bases at V and 7 bases at J, with 6 bases in the middle. The CDR3 is 13 amino acids.